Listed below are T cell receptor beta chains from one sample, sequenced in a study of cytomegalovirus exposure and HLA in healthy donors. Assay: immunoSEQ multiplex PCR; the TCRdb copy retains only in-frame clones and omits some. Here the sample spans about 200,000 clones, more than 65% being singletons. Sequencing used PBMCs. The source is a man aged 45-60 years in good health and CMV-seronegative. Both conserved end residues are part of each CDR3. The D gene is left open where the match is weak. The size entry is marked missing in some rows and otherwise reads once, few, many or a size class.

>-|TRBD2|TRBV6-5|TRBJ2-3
TGTGCCAGCAGTTACCGAACTAGCGGATACACAGATACGCAGTATTTT
CASSYRTSGYTDTQYF
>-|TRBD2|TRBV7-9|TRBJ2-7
TGTGCCAGCAGCAGTCAAGCGCTAGCGGGAGGAAACGAGCAGTACTTC
CASSSQALAGGNEQYF
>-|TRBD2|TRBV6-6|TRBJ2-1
TGTGCCAGCAGGTCGACTAGCGCTAGCTCCTACAATGAGCAGTTCTTC
CASRSTSASSYNEQFF
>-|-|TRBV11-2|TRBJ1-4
TGTGCCAGCAGCCCAGTATCTTTTGCAACTAATGAAAAACTGTTTTTT
CASSPVSFATNEKLFF
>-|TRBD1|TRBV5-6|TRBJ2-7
TGTGCCAGCAGCTCCCGGGACAGGTCTAGGTACGAGCAGTACTTC
CASSSRDRSRYEQYF
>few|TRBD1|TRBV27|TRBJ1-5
TGTGCCAGCAGTTTTGGGACAGGGGGGAAGCCCCAGCATTTT
CASSFGTGGKPQHF
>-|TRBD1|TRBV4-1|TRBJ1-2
TGCGCCAGCAGCCAGGACAGGGGGCTTGGCTACACCTTC
CASSQDRGLGYTF
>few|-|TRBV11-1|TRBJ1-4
TGTGCCAGCAGCTACAGGTCAACTAATGAAAAACTGTTTTTT
CASSYRSTNEKLFF
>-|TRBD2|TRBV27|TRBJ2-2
TGTGCCAGCAGCTACAGCGGGGCAAACACCGGGGAGCTGTTTTTT
CASSYSGANTGELFF
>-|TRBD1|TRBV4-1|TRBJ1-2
TGTGCCAGCAGCCAAGTTGGACAGGTCTATGGCTACACCTTC
CASSQVGQVYGYTF
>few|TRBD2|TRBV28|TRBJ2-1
TGTGCCAGCAGCCCGGGACTAGCGGGAGTCGATGAGCAGTTCTTC
CASSPGLAGVDEQFF
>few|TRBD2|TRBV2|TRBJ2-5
TGTGCCAGCGCCCTGACTAGCGGGAGGGCTCAGACCCAGTACTTC
CASALTSGRAQTQYF
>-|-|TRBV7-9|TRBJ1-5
TGTGCCAGCAGCTTAAACGCGGCTCGGGAGCCCCAGCATTTT
CASSLNAAREPQHF
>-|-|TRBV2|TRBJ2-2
TGTGCCAGCAATGGACAGAGCACCGGGGAGCTGTTTTTT
CASNGQSTGELFF
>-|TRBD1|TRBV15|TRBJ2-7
TGTGCCACCAGTAAGATAGGGACAGGGGGCGCATACGAGCAGTACTTC
CATSKIGTGGAYEQYF
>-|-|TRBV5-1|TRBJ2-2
TGCGCCAGCAGCTTGGCAGCGGACACCGGGGAGCTGTTTTTT
CASSLAADTGELFF
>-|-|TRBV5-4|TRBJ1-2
TGTGCCAGCAGCCCGGGGGGGGACTATGGCTACACCTTC
CASSPGGDYGYTF
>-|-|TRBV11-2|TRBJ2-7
TGTGCCAGCAGCTTAGAATGGCAGCGAGCCGAGCAGTACTTC
CASSLEWQRAEQYF
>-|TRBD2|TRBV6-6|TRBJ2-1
TGTGCCAGCAGTTACTCTGGCGGGAGGGCCGATAATGAGCAGTTCTTC
CASSYSGGRADNEQFF
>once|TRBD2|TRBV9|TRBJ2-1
TGTGCCAGCAGCGACTGGTTAGGGACTAGCGGGAATGAGCAGTTCTTC
CASSDWLGTSGNEQFF
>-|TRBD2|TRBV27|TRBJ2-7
TGTGCCAGCAGCGCTTTAGCGGGAAGCTCCTACGAGCAGTACTTC
CASSALAGSSYEQYF
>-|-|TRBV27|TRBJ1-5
TGTGCCAGCAGTCCAATCGGCGACAGGATTAATCAGCCCCAGCATTTT
CASSPIGDRINQPQHF
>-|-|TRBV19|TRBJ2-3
TGTGCCAGTAGGGGGGGAGACACTAGCACAGATACGCAGTATTTT
CASRGGDTSTDTQYF
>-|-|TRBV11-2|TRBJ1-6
TGTGCCAGCAGCTTAGATCAGTCGTATAATTCACCCCTCCACTTT
CASSLDQSYNSPLHF
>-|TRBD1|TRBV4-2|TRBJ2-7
TGTGCCAGCAGCCAAGTTTCCGGGACAGAAATCTACGAGCAGTACTTC
CASSQVSGTEIYEQYF
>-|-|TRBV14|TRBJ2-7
TGTGCCAGCAGCCAAGATTTGTGGACAGGGGACTTACTAGCGGGATACCATACCTACGAGCAGTACTTC
CASSQDLWTGDLLAGYHTYEQYF
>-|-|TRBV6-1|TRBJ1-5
TGTGCCAGCAGTCGCCTGGACAGTCATCAGCCCCAGCATTTT
CASSRLDSHQPQHF
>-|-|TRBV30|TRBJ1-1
TGTGCCTGGAGTAGAACAGGGAACACTGAAGCTTTCTTT
CAWSRTGNTEAFF
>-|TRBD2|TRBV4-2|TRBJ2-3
TGTGCCAGCAGCCAAGATCTGGGCGGGAGGGCCGGAGATACGCAGTATTTT
CASSQDLGGRAGDTQYF
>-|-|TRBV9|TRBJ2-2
TGTGCCAGCAGCGTAGCCAGGAGGGTTAACACCGGGGAGCTGTTTTTT
CASSVARRVNTGELFF
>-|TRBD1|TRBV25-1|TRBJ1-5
TGTGCCAGCAGTGAATCGACAGGGGTTTCTAGCAATCAGCCCCAGCATTTT
CASSESTGVSSNQPQHF
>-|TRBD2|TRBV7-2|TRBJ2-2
TGTGCCAGCAGGCAGACTAGCGGGAGCCCCGGGGAGCTGTTTTTT
CASRQTSGSPGELFF
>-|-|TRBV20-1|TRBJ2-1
TGCAGTGCTAGAGACTCGGGAGCTTTGGTCTTC
CSARDSGALVF
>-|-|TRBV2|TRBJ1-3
TGTGCCAGCAGGACGAGCAGGGCCCCTGGAAACACCATATATTTT
CASRTSRAPGNTIYF
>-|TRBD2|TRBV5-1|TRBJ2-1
TGCGCCAGCAGCACTCCGGGACTAGCGGGAGTTAATGAGCAGTTCTTC
CASSTPGLAGVNEQFF
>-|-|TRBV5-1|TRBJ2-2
TGCGCCAGCAGCCCTATGGTCGTTGGAGTGGGGAACACCGGGGAGCTGTTTTTT
CASSPMVVGVGNTGELFF
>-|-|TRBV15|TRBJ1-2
TGTGCCACCAGCAGAGATGGCAGGGGCCAAAACTACACCTTC
CATSRDGRGQNYTF
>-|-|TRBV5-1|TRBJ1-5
TGCGCCAGCAGCTTCACAGGAGATAGCAATCAGCCCCAGCATTTT
CASSFTGDSNQPQHF
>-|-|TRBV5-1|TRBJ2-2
TGCGCCAGCAGCCTAATTCTAGGTGGTGACACCGGGGAGCTGTTTTTT
CASSLILGGDTGELFF
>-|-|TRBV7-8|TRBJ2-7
TGTGCCAGCAGCTTAGGGGCCTCCTACGAGCAGTACTTC
CASSLGASYEQYF
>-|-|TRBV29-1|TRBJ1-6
TGCAGCGTTGAAGTTGAGAGCAATTCACCCCTCCACTTT
CSVEVESNSPLHF
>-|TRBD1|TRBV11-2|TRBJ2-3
TGTGCCAGCAGCGGGGACAGGCTTACAGATACGCAGTATTTT
CASSGDRLTDTQYF
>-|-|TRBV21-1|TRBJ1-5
TGTGCCAGCAGCAAGGTATCCGGGACAGATATTAATAGCAATCAGCCCCAGCATTTT
CASSKVSGTDINSNQPQHF
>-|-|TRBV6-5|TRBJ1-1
TGTGCCAGCAGGCCAGGGGCGAACACTGAAGCTTTCTTT
CASRPGANTEAFF
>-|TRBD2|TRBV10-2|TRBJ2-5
TGCGCCAGCCTCTTAGCGGGAGGAGAGACCCAGTACTTC
CASLLAGGETQYF
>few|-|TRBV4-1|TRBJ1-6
TGCGCCAGCAGCCAAGATTTTACGGATAATTCACCCCTCCACTTT
CASSQDFTDNSPLHF
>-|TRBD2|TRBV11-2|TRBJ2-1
TGTGCCAGCAGTTCTAGCGGGAGGAATAATGAGCAGTTCTTC
CASSSSGRNNEQFF
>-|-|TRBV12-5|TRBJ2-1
TGTGCTAGTGGTTTGGAAGAGGTAGAGCAGTTCTTC
CASGLEEVEQFF
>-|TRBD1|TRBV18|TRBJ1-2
TGTGCCAGCTCACCCCGTGCACCTTTTGGACAGGGCAGTGGCTACACCTTC
CASSPRAPFGQGSGYTF
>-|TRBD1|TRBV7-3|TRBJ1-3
TGTGCCAGCAGCATGGACAGGGGACCCTCTGGAAACACCATATATTTT
CASSMDRGPSGNTIYF
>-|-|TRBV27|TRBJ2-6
TGTGCCAGCAGTTGGGGGCGAGCGGCCCTCTCTGGGGCCAACGTCCTGACTTTC
CASSWGRAALSGANVLTF
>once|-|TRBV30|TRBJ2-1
TGTGCCTGGAGCGAGGAGTCCTACAATGAGCAGTTCTTC
CAWSEESYNEQFF
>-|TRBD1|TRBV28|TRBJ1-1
TGTGCCAGCAGTTTGACAGGGCCCCCGAGAACTGAAGCTTTCTTT
CASSLTGPPRTEAFF
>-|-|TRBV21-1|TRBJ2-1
TGTGCCAGCAGCCCTGGAGGTGAGCAGTTCTTC
CASSPGGEQFF
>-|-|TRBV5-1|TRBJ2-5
TGCGCCAGCAGCTTGGGCGGGGAAGAGACCCAGTACTTC
CASSLGGEETQYF
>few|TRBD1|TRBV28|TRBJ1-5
TGTGCCAGCATCAGGGGGCGGCATAGCAATCAGCCCCAGCATTTT
CASIRGRHSNQPQHF
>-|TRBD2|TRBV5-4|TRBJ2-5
TGTGCCAGCAGCCGATCGGGACTAGCAAAAGAGACCCAGTACTTC
CASSRSGLAKETQYF
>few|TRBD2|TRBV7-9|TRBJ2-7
TGTGCCAGCAGCTCCGGGACTAGCGTGTACGAGCAGTACTTC
CASSSGTSVYEQYF
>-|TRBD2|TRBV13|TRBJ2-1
TGTGCCAGCAGCCCACGTGGGCGGGAGGAGGGTGAGCAGTTCTTC
CASSPRGREEGEQFF